This is a list of T cell receptor beta chains from one sample in a study of cytomegalovirus exposure and HLA in healthy donors. Only in-frame clones appear in the TCRdb table, and some are missing; sequencing was by immunoSEQ multiplex PCR. The sample lists roughly 50,000 clones; approximately 77% were seen once. Sequencing was carried out using PBMCs. Receptor source: a woman under 30 in good health and CMV-seronegative. The CDR3 runs from the conserved cysteine through the conserved F or W. Each record gives: clone size, D gene, V gene, J gene, CDR3 protein, CDR3 DNA. The D gene is left open where the match is weak. Only part of the rows carry a size: once, few, many, or a class if the clone is expanded.

abundance: .; d_gene: TRBD1; v_gene: TRBV6-1; j_gene: TRBJ1-1; CDR3aa: CASSHQQGTNTEAFF; CDR3nt: TGTGCCAGCAGTCACCAACAGGGGACAAACACTGAAGCTTTCTTT
abundance: .; d_gene: TRBD1; v_gene: TRBV4-1; j_gene: TRBJ1-5; CDR3aa: CASSQVQGYNQPQHF; CDR3nt: TGCGCCAGCAGCCAGGTACAGGGGTACAATCAGCCCCAGCATTTT
abundance: .; d_gene: .; v_gene: TRBV27; j_gene: TRBJ2-7; CDR3aa: CASSPIRTRAGGNSYEQYF; CDR3nt: TGTGCCAGCAGTCCTATCCGCACCAGGGCAGGGGGGAATTCCTACGAGCAGTACTTC
abundance: few; d_gene: TRBD1; v_gene: TRBV11-2; j_gene: TRBJ2-1; CDR3aa: CASSSGTGSGEQFF; CDR3nt: TGTGCCAGCAGCTCCGGGACAGGGAGTGGTGAGCAGTTCTTC
abundance: once; d_gene: TRBD2; v_gene: TRBV30; j_gene: TRBJ2-4; CDR3aa: CAWSLAGGGNIQYF; CDR3nt: TGTGCCTGGAGTCTAGCGGGAGGAGGAAACATTCAGTACTTC
abundance: .; d_gene: TRBD1; v_gene: TRBV7-9; j_gene: TRBJ2-7; CDR3aa: CSSSLGQGARYEQYF; CDR3nt: TGTTCCAGCAGCCTCGGACAGGGGGCGCGGTACGAGCAGTACTTC
abundance: .; d_gene: .; v_gene: TRBV28; j_gene: TRBJ1-2; CDR3aa: CASSDNGGGLDYGYTF; CDR3nt: TGTGCCAGCAGCGACAATGGGGGGGGCCTTGACTATGGCTACACCTTC
abundance: .; d_gene: .; v_gene: TRBV6-5; j_gene: TRBJ1-3; CDR3aa: CASSYSGGNSGNTIYF; CDR3nt: TGTGCCAGCAGTTACTCGGGGGGAAACTCTGGAAACACCATATATTTT
abundance: .; d_gene: .; v_gene: TRBV6-5; j_gene: TRBJ1-1; CDR3aa: CATKGGRPEAFF; CDR3nt: TGTGCCACCAAAGGAGGGCGGCCTGAAGCTTTCTTT
abundance: .; d_gene: .; v_gene: TRBV7-9; j_gene: TRBJ2-5; CDR3aa: CASTRSMISVRETQYF; CDR3nt: TGTGCCAGCACCCGGAGTATGATTTCCGTTAGAGAGACCCAGTACTTC
abundance: .; d_gene: .; v_gene: TRBV30; j_gene: TRBJ1-1; CDR3aa: CAWSLALSGRGTEAFF; CDR3nt: TGTGCCTGGAGTCTCGCCCTCTCAGGGAGGGGAACTGAAGCTTTCTTT
abundance: .; d_gene: .; v_gene: TRBV21-1; j_gene: TRBJ1-1; CDR3aa: CASSKGQGERNTEAFF; CDR3nt: TGTGCCAGCAGCAAAGGACAGGGGGAGAGGAACACTGAAGCTTTCTTT
abundance: .; d_gene: .; v_gene: TRBV27; j_gene: TRBJ1-5; CDR3aa: CASSLWPNQPQHF; CDR3nt: TGTGCCAGCAGTTTGTGGCCCAATCAGCCCCAGCATTTT
abundance: .; d_gene: .; v_gene: TRBV13; j_gene: TRBJ1-1; CDR3aa: CASSSRRSTEAFF; CDR3nt: TGTGCCAGCAGCTCCCGAAGGAGCACTGAAGCTTTCTTT
abundance: .; d_gene: TRBD1; v_gene: TRBV30; j_gene: TRBJ1-2; CDR3aa: CAWSTGGDGKGYTF; CDR3nt: TGTGCCTGGAGTACAGGGGGCGACGGAAAAGGCTACACCTTC
abundance: .; d_gene: TRBD1; v_gene: TRBV27; j_gene: TRBJ1-2; CDR3aa: CASSLAFSGTGGGYTF; CDR3nt: TGTGCCAGCAGTTTAGCCTTTTCCGGGACAGGGGGCGGCTACACCTTC
abundance: .; d_gene: .; v_gene: TRBV6-5; j_gene: TRBJ2-7; CDR3aa: CASSPRQATYEQYF; CDR3nt: TGTGCCAGCAGTCCCCGACAGGCTACCTACGAGCAGTACTTC
abundance: .; d_gene: .; v_gene: TRBV28; j_gene: TRBJ2-7; CDR3aa: CASSFLLYEQYF; CDR3nt: TGTGCCAGCAGTTTCCTTCTGTACGAGCAGTACTTC
abundance: .; d_gene: TRBD2; v_gene: TRBV10-3; j_gene: TRBJ2-7; CDR3aa: CAISDPAGGTEQYF; CDR3nt: TGTGCCATCAGTGACCCAGCGGGAGGCACCGAGCAGTACTTC
abundance: few; d_gene: .; v_gene: TRBV7-3; j_gene: TRBJ2-5; CDR3aa: CASSLAGKETQYF; CDR3nt: TGTGCCAGCAGCTTAGCGGGAAAAGAGACCCAGTACTTC
abundance: .; d_gene: TRBD2; v_gene: TRBV4-1; j_gene: TRBJ2-1; CDR3aa: CASSRGLAEISYNEQFF; CDR3nt: TGCGCCAGCAGCCGAGGACTAGCGGAAATCTCCTACAATGAGCAGTTCTTC
abundance: few; d_gene: TRBD1; v_gene: TRBV15; j_gene: TRBJ2-1; CDR3aa: CATSQDRGAGNEQFF; CDR3nt: TGTGCCACCAGCCAAGACAGGGGCGCGGGAAATGAGCAGTTCTTC
abundance: .; d_gene: .; v_gene: TRBV13; j_gene: TRBJ1-1; CDR3aa: CASSLVGRQARNTEAFF; CDR3nt: TGTGCCAGCAGCTTAGTAGGCCGACAGGCGAGGAACACTGAAGCTTTCTTT
abundance: .; d_gene: TRBD1; v_gene: TRBV28; j_gene: TRBJ1-2; CDR3aa: CASRLKTGVASAGYTF; CDR3nt: TGTGCCAGCAGACTTAAAACAGGGGTGGCTTCAGCAGGCTACACCTTC
abundance: once; d_gene: TRBD1; v_gene: TRBV28; j_gene: TRBJ1-1; CDR3aa: CASVGQGQNTEAFF; CDR3nt: TGTGCCAGCGTTGGACAGGGGCAAAACACTGAAGCTTTCTTT
abundance: .; d_gene: TRBD1; v_gene: TRBV18; j_gene: TRBJ2-3; CDR3aa: CASSLQGQADGTQYF; CDR3nt: TGTGCCAGCTCACTACAGGGACAGGCAGATGGTACGCAGTATTTT
abundance: .; d_gene: TRBD2; v_gene: TRBV27; j_gene: TRBJ2-1; CDR3aa: CASSLSGISGSSLFYNEQFF; CDR3nt: TGTGCCAGCAGTTTATCGGGGATTAGCGGGAGTTCTCTTTTCTACAATGAGCAGTTCTTC
abundance: .; d_gene: .; v_gene: TRBV7-3; j_gene: TRBJ1-3; CDR3aa: CASSFGAGANTIYF; CDR3nt: TGTGCCAGCAGCTTTGGGGCAGGGGCGAACACCATATATTTT
abundance: .; d_gene: .; v_gene: TRBV6-1; j_gene: TRBJ2-3; CDR3aa: CASSETGSGSDTQYF; CDR3nt: TGTGCCAGCAGTGAAACCGGGAGCGGATCAGATACGCAGTATTTT
abundance: .; d_gene: .; v_gene: TRBV7-3; j_gene: TRBJ2-1; CDR3aa: CASSRFAGSYNEQFF; CDR3nt: TGTGCCAGCAGCCGCTTTGCGGGCTCCTACAATGAGCAGTTCTTC
abundance: .; d_gene: TRBD2; v_gene: TRBV13; j_gene: TRBJ2-7; CDR3aa: CASSPRTSGRLYEQYF; CDR3nt: TGTGCCAGCAGCCCCCGGACTAGCGGGCGATTATACGAGCAGTACTTC
abundance: .; d_gene: .; v_gene: TRBV11-2; j_gene: TRBJ2-1; CDR3aa: CASSTPRDSHEQFF; CDR3nt: TGTGCCAGCAGCACCCCCCGGGACTCTCATGAGCAGTTCTTC
abundance: .; d_gene: TRBD2; v_gene: TRBV28; j_gene: TRBJ2-7; CDR3aa: CASSSHYRQREGYEQYF; CDR3nt: TGTGCCAGCAGTTCCCATTACAGGCAGCGGGAGGGTTACGAGCAGTACTTC
abundance: .; d_gene: .; v_gene: TRBV7-7; j_gene: TRBJ2-7; CDR3aa: CASSSGRPFWNEQYF; CDR3nt: TGTGCTAGCAGCTCAGGGCGGCCCTTTTGGAACGAGCAGTACTTC
abundance: once; d_gene: TRBD2; v_gene: TRBV9; j_gene: TRBJ2-7; CDR3aa: CASSVRASGSSYEQYF; CDR3nt: TGTGCCAGCAGCGTAAGAGCTAGCGGGAGCTCCTACGAGCAGTACTTC
abundance: .; d_gene: .; v_gene: TRBV19; j_gene: TRBJ2-1; CDR3aa: CASSIVDSYNEQFF; CDR3nt: TGTGCCAGTAGTATAGTGGACAGCTACAATGAGCAGTTCTTC
abundance: .; d_gene: TRBD2; v_gene: TRBV6-5; j_gene: TRBJ2-7; CDR3aa: CASSSRRLAGVGEQYF; CDR3nt: TGTGCCAGCAGTTCGAGGAGACTAGCGGGAGTAGGCGAGCAGTACTTC
abundance: .; d_gene: .; v_gene: TRBV27; j_gene: TRBJ1-5; CDR3aa: CASRSGAGSNQPQHF; CDR3nt: TGTGCCAGTAGGAGCGGGGCCGGGAGCAATCAGCCCCAGCATTTT
abundance: once; d_gene: .; v_gene: TRBV11-1; j_gene: TRBJ2-5; CDR3aa: CASSPRGGEIQYF; CDR3nt: TGTGCCAGCAGCCCTAGGGGAGGTGAGATCCAGTACTTC
abundance: .; d_gene: .; v_gene: TRBV29-1; j_gene: TRBJ2-5; CDR3aa: CSVGAPGGIQETQYF; CDR3nt: TGCAGCGTTGGGGCCCCCGGCGGGATTCAAGAGACCCAGTACTTC
abundance: once; d_gene: .; v_gene: TRBV28; j_gene: TRBJ2-5; CDR3aa: CASSSADIQETQYF; CDR3nt: TGTGCCAGCAGTTCAGCAGACATTCAAGAGACCCAGTACTTC
abundance: .; d_gene: TRBD1; v_gene: TRBV6-6; j_gene: TRBJ2-7; CDR3aa: CASSYAGTGVPEQYF; CDR3nt: TGTGCCAGCAGTTACGCCGGGACAGGGGTGCCCGAGCAGTACTTC
abundance: .; d_gene: TRBD2; v_gene: TRBV19; j_gene: TRBJ2-1; CDR3aa: CASRSPGLAISGEQFF; CDR3nt: TGTGCCAGTAGATCCCCGGGACTAGCAATAAGCGGTGAGCAGTTCTTC
abundance: .; d_gene: .; v_gene: TRBV7-9; j_gene: TRBJ1-2; CDR3aa: CASSADSYYGYTF; CDR3nt: TGTGCCAGCAGCGCAGACAGTTACTATGGCTACACCTTC
abundance: .; d_gene: TRBD1; v_gene: TRBV28; j_gene: TRBJ2-6; CDR3aa: CASSTDRGRWANVLTF; CDR3nt: TGTGCCAGCAGCACCGACAGGGGTCGGTGGGCCAACGTCCTGACTTTC
abundance: .; d_gene: .; v_gene: TRBV7-9; j_gene: TRBJ1-1; CDR3aa: CASSGKGLQMNTEAFF; CDR3nt: TGTGCCAGCAGCGGGAAGGGACTCCAAATGAACACTGAAGCTTTCTTT
abundance: .; d_gene: TRBD1; v_gene: TRBV27; j_gene: TRBJ2-7; CDR3aa: CASSPGGQGWDEQYF; CDR3nt: TGTGCCAGCAGCCCGGGTGGACAGGGGTGGGACGAGCAGTACTTC
abundance: few; d_gene: TRBD1; v_gene: TRBV5-1; j_gene: TRBJ2-7; CDR3aa: CASSPAGGSEQYF; CDR3nt: TGCGCCAGCAGCCCGGCAGGGGGCTCCGAGCAGTACTTC
abundance: .; d_gene: .; v_gene: TRBV15; j_gene: TRBJ2-7; CDR3aa: CATSRGYTYEQYF; CDR3nt: TGTGCCACCAGCAGAGGTTATACCTACGAGCAGTACTTC
abundance: few; d_gene: TRBD1; v_gene: TRBV5-5; j_gene: TRBJ1-5; CDR3aa: CASSYRDRNQPQHF; CDR3nt: TGTGCCAGCAGCTACCGGGACAGGAACCAGCCCCAGCATTTT
abundance: .; d_gene: .; v_gene: TRBV14; j_gene: TRBJ2-7; CDR3aa: CASSQWGSETYEQYF; CDR3nt: TGTGCCAGCAGCCAGTGGGGCAGTGAGACTTACGAGCAGTACTTC
abundance: .; d_gene: .; v_gene: TRBV5-1; j_gene: TRBJ2-5; CDR3aa: CASSRTSGGVQETQYF; CDR3nt: TGCGCCAGCAGCCGAACCTCTGGAGGGGTTCAAGAGACCCAGTACTTC
abundance: .; d_gene: TRBD1; v_gene: TRBV30; j_gene: TRBJ2-2; CDR3aa: CAGTRTGGTGELFF; CDR3nt: TGTGCCGGGACCCGGACAGGGGGAACCGGGGAGCTGTTTTTT
abundance: .; d_gene: TRBD2; v_gene: TRBV6-1; j_gene: TRBJ2-1; CDR3aa: CASSEIQGTSVRPYNEQFF; CDR3nt: TGTGCCAGCAGTGAAATACAGGGGACTAGCGTCCGACCCTACAATGAGCAGTTCTTC
abundance: few; d_gene: TRBD1; v_gene: TRBV27; j_gene: TRBJ2-1; CDR3aa: CASSLRQGDYNEQFF; CDR3nt: TGTGCCAGCAGTTTAAGACAGGGGGACTACAATGAGCAGTTCTTC
abundance: .; d_gene: .; v_gene: TRBV2; j_gene: TRBJ1-1; CDR3aa: CASIRWGGAFF; CDR3nt: TGTGCCAGCATTAGATGGGGGGGAGCTTTCTTT
abundance: few; d_gene: .; v_gene: TRBV9; j_gene: TRBJ1-1; CDR3aa: CASSEWGENTEAFF; CDR3nt: TGTGCCAGCAGCGAGTGGGGGGAGAACACTGAAGCTTTCTTT
abundance: .; d_gene: .; v_gene: TRBV11-2; j_gene: TRBJ1-3; CDR3aa: CASSLERVGSGNTIYF; CDR3nt: TGTGCCAGCAGCTTAGAACGGGTAGGCTCTGGAAACACCATATATTTT
abundance: .; d_gene: .; v_gene: TRBV28; j_gene: TRBJ2-1; CDR3aa: CASSSARRQISYNEQFF; CDR3nt: TGTGCCAGCAGTTCCGCCCGGAGACAGATCTCCTACAATGAGCAGTTCTTC
abundance: .; d_gene: TRBD1; v_gene: TRBV9; j_gene: TRBJ2-7; CDR3aa: CASSAGQAVPGEQYF; CDR3nt: TGTGCCAGCAGCGCGGGACAGGCCGTCCCGGGCGAGCAGTACTTC